This TCR beta chain is from a study of a mutant IDH1 vaccine in newly diagnosed glioma. Overall study: Among treated patients, 62.5% were male and around 40% female, and mean age was 40.4 years. Previous treatment comprised radiotherapy, temozolomide, or both, mostly both. Broader study findings: Pseudoprogression seemingly bore no relation to changes in top peripheral T cell clonotypes.

With respect to this clone: What it recognizes is unknown.

Indicated time point: baseline, week 1 (first vaccination visit). The sample's treatment: pre-vaccination baseline after standard-of-care therapy. The table came from immunoSEQ multiplex PCR; TCRdb's copy has only in-frame clones and leaves some out. The data show about 25,000 clones, just over 90% seen once. The CDR3 totals 11 residues. Germline CDR1 is MNHNS and CDR2 is SASEGT. Trimming removed 5 bases from V and 3 bases from J, with 4 bases in between. The clonotype was recovered from a man aged 35 to 55 with glioma. This sample comprised PBMCs, obtained from a glioma patient treated with radiotherapy, temozolomide or both. The chain links TRBV6-1 to TRBJ1-2; D uncertain. The CDR3: CASSQDYGYTF. CDR3 coding DNA: TGTGCCAGCAGTCAGGACTATGGCTACACCTTC.